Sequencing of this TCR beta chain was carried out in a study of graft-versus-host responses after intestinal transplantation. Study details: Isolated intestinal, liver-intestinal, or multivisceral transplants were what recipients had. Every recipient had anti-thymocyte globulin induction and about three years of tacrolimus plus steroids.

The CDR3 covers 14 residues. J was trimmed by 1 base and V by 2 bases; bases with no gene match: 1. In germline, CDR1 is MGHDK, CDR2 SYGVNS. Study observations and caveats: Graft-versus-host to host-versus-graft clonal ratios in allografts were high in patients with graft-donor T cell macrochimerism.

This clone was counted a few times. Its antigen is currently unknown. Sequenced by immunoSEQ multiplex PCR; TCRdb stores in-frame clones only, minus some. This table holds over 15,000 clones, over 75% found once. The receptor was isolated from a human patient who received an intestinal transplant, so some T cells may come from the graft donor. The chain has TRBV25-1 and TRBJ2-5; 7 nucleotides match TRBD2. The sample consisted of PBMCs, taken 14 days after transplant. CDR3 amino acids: CASSELAVQETQYF. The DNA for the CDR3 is TGTGCCAGCAGTGAACTAGCGGTCCAAGAGACCCAGTACTTC.